The 26 T cell receptor beta chains presented below share a single source sample, sequenced in a study of cytomegalovirus exposure and HLA in healthy donors (dated by TCRdb to 2016 to 2017). Receptor amplification or capture employed the immunoSEQ multiplex PCR assay. The multiplex PCR relied on a mix of 60 forward primers for TCR Vbeta segments and 13 reverse primers for TCR Jbeta segments. This immuneACCESS table, as held by TCRdb, lists in-frame sequences with V and J called but not all clones. Of the missing ones, under half trace to an unresolved V gene in checked studies; the others have no known cause. Across this sample there are approximately 180,000 clones, with around 80% seen only once. The ten largest clonotypes hold less than 2% of the sample. Sequenced: PBMCs. All receptors come from a man aged 18 to 29 in good health and CMV-seronegative.

This chain links TRBV27 with TRBJ2-7, with D possibly being TRBD2 (5 bases). Germline CDR1 MNHEY, CDR2 SMNVEV (reference sequence). Trimming stripped 4 bases from V and 3 bases from J, with 10 bases between. CDR3 length equals 13 residues. The CDR3 DNA follows: TGTGCCAGCAGTTCGCGGGCTAACTACGAGCAGTACTTC. Protein sequence: CASSSRANYEQYF.

This sequence joins TRBV4-3 and TRBJ2-5; 7 bases line up with TRBD2. With 1 base clipped from V and 5 bases from J, the junction kept 7 bases outside the gene matches. Germline-derived CDR1 and CDR2 are LGHNA and YSLEER. This CDR3 has 15 amino acids. CDR3 amino acids: CASSQVSGEGETQYF. The CDR3 DNA reads TGCGCCAGCAGCCAAGTTTCGGGGGAGGGGGAGACCCAGTACTTC.

This clone came up once. The chain employs TRBV4-3 and TRBJ2-1; TRBD2 aligns across 9 bases. The CDR3 contains 15 residues. From germline, CDR1 is LGHNA and CDR2 YSLEER. V lost 1 base, J lost 8 bases, and 6 bases stayed unmatched. CDR3 protein: CASSQGLREGDEQFF. The CDR3 DNA is TGCGCCAGCAGCCAAGGTTTGCGGGAGGGGGATGAGCAGTTCTTC.

The gene calls are TRBV11-2 and TRBJ2-2; no reliable D call. Trimming pared 8 bases from V and 0 bases from J, leaving 10 bases between. The CDR3 is 14 amino acids. Germline V lookup: CDR1 SGHAT, CDR2 FQNNGV. CDR3 nucleotides: TGTGCCAGCGAAGCGATTTCGAACACCGGGGAGCTGTTTTTT. Amino acid sequence: CASEAISNTGELFF.

The V and J genes are TRBV27 and TRBJ2-3, with D perhaps matching TRBD2 (6 bases). CDR3 length equals 17 residues. Trimming pared 8 bases from V and 1 base from J, leaving 22 bases between. CDR1 is MNHEY and CDR2 is SMNVEV in the germline V gene (reference sequence). CDR3: CASGRRALLSRTDTQYF. The CDR3 DNA is TGTGCCAGCGGCCGGAGGGCTCTGCTATCCCGCACAGATACGCAGTATTTT.

This clone was recorded only once. This rearrangement joins TRBV7-2 to TRBJ1-1; 7 positions match TRBD1. The CDR3 is made up of 15 amino acids. CDR1 and CDR2 (germline): SGHTA, FQGNSA. The V gene end was trimmed by 5 bases and the J gene end by 3 bases; junction bases not matched to a gene: 9. CDR3 residues: CASSVDRERYTEAFF. DNA for the CDR3: TGTGCCAGCAGCGTTGACAGGGAGAGGTACACTGAAGCTTTCTTT.

The rearrangement joins TRBV29-1 to TRBJ2-4; 8 bases match TRBD1. Germline-derived CDR1 and CDR2 are SQVTM and ANQGSEA. This CDR3 is built from 17 residues. V dropped 6 bases and J dropped 0; count of bases not matched to a gene: 13. CDR3 DNA sequence: TGCAGCGTCCAAGACAGGGGACCACGGATAGCCAAAAACATTCAGTACTTC. Translated, it gives CSVQDRGPRIAKNIQYF.

This clone was seen a few times. The CDR3 here is CASSRDRGNQPQHF. Here the CDR3 DNA reads TGTGCCAGCAGTAGAGACAGGGGGAATCAGCCCCAGCATTTT. V usage is TRBV7-9 and J usage is TRBJ1-5; TRBD1 matches at 9 bases. Per the germline V gene, CDR1 is SEHNR and CDR2 is FQNEAQ (reference sequence). With V trimmed by 6 bases and J by 4 bases, 4 bases remained unmatched. There are 14 residues in the CDR3.

The rearrangement uses TRBV18 and TRBJ2-5; a possible D gene is TRBD1 (6 bases). This CDR3 has 15 residues. With 2 bases removed from V and 1 base from J, the gap between germline ends came to 11 bases. Per the germline V gene, CDR1 is KGHSH and CDR2 is LQKENI. The CDR3 coding sequence is TGTGCCAGCTCACCAGTTGGGGGCAGCCAAGAGACCCAGTACTTC. Its protein is CASSPVGGSQETQYF.

V usage is TRBV19 and J usage is TRBJ2-2; 12 nucleotides agree with TRBD1. CDR3 size: 15 residues. In germline, CDR1 is LNHDA, CDR2 SQIVND (reference sequence). The J segment lost 7 bases and the V segment lost 9 bases, leaving 9 bases of the junction unmatched. CDR3 sequence: CASRGQGALSGELFF. Here the CDR3 DNA reads TGTGCCAGCCGGGGACAGGGGGCGCTCAGCGGGGAGCTGTTTTTT.

J is TRBJ2-3 and V is TRBV9; the match to TRBD2 covers 11 bases. The CDR3 loop spans 16 amino acids. V shed 7 bases and J 4 bases; nucleotides not matched to a gene: 11. The germline gives CDR1 SGDLS, CDR2 YYNGEE. The chain's CDR3 is CASAQGSGRGADTQYF. The CDR3 region has the DNA TGTGCCAGCGCACAGGGTAGCGGGAGGGGAGCAGATACGCAGTATTTT.

The chain has TRBV7-8 and TRBJ1-2; possibly TRBD1 for D (5 bases). CDR1 and CDR2 (germline): SGHVS, FQNEAQ. Trimming pared 0 bases from V and 0 bases from J, leaving 14 bases between. The CDR3 spans 17 residues. DNA of the CDR3: TGTGCCAGCAGCTTAGCGGCTAGGACATCCACTAACTATGGCTACACCTTC. Its translation: CASSLAARTSTNYGYTF.

This sequence joins TRBV7-8 and TRBJ2-4, with 7 bases identical to TRBD2. V shed 5 bases and J 1 base; nucleotides not matched to a gene: 14. Germline assignment: CDR1 SGHVS and CDR2 FQNEAQ. The CDR3 is 18 residues long. The CDR3 nucleotides are TGTGCCAGCAGCCTAGTCGGGGGGTCCCATGGGGCCAAAAACATTCAGTACTTC. Its translation is CASSLVGGSHGAKNIQYF.

This clone has only one observation. The chain recombines TRBV6-1 with TRBJ1-5, with 10 bases aligning to TRBD1. The germline V gene has CDR1 MNHNS and CDR2 SASEGT. There are 18 residues in the CDR3. The V segment lost 4 bases and the J segment 3 bases; nucleotides outside the gene matches: 12. CDR3 amino acids: CASSALRPGQGPNQPQHF. In nucleotides, the CDR3 is TGTGCCAGCAGTGCTCTCCGTCCGGGACAGGGGCCCAATCAGCCCCAGCATTTT.

The rearrangement uses TRBV4-3 and TRBJ1-5; unclear D gene. Trimming cost V 0 bases and J 2 bases, with 11 bases left between them. Germline V lookup: CDR1 LGHNA, CDR2 YSLEER. This CDR3 is 16 amino acids long. CDR3 residues: CASSQDTGVGNQPQHF. The CDR3 DNA reads as TGCGCCAGCAGCCAAGATACCGGGGTCGGCAATCAGCCCCAGCATTTT.

The rearrangement links TRBV5-1 to TRBJ2-7, with a weak D call TRBD1 (5 bases). The CDR3 is made up of 13 amino acids. CDR1 and CDR2 (germline): SGHRS, YFSETQ. Trimming removed 8 bases at V and 4 bases at J, with 16 bases between. CDR3 in DNA: TGCGCCAGTAGACAGTCCCGGGCTTACGAGCAGTACTTC. Translation: CASRQSRAYEQYF.

The V gene is TRBV6-1, the J gene TRBJ1-1; D gene uncertain. CDR1 is MNHNS and CDR2 is SASEGT in the germline V gene. This CDR3 has 14 amino acids. V lost 2 bases and J 1 base, leaving 8 bases between the germline ends. The CDR3 sequence: CASSEFNRNTEAFF. The CDR3 bases are TGTGCCAGCAGTGAATTTAACAGGAACACTGAAGCTTTCTTT.

J is TRBJ1-4 and V is TRBV13; 7 nucleotides agree with TRBD1. The CDR3 has 17 amino acids. CDR1 is PRHDT and CDR2 is FYEKMQ in the germline V gene (reference sequence). V lost 3 bases to trimming and J lost 0 bases; unmatched junction nucleotides: 7. In DNA, the CDR3 is TGTGCCAGCAGCTTCAGCTCGGGACAGTCAACTAATGAAAAACTGTTTTTT. It specifies CASSFSSGQSTNEKLFF.

This clone appeared a single time. The rearrangement links TRBV5-4 to TRBJ2-7, with TRBD1 matching 7 bases. After removal of 0 bases from V and 7 bases from J, the junction contained 7 bases not matched to a gene. The CDR3 sequence is 14 residues long. The germline V gene encodes CDR1 SGHNT and CDR2 YYREEE (reference sequence). The CDR3 here is CASSLDRGVREQYF. In DNA form, the CDR3 reads TGTGCCAGCAGCTTGGACAGGGGAGTGCGGGAGCAGTACTTC.

The chain links TRBV19 to TRBJ2-7; 9 nucleotides line up with TRBD1. The CDR3 has 15 residues. Trimming cost V 4 bases and J 3 bases; bases outside gene matches: 7. CDR1 LNHDA and CDR2 SQIVND come from the germline V gene (reference sequence). The CDR3 region has the DNA TGTGCCAGTAGTAGGGTACGGGACAGGGACTACGAGCAGTACTTC. Translating gives CASSRVRDRDYEQYF.

The V gene is TRBV28, the J gene TRBJ2-3; TRBD2 aligns across 16 bases. Germline lookup yields CDR1 MDHEN and CDR2 SYDVKM. The CDR3 extends over 16 amino acids. V was pared by 10 bases and J by 1 base, with 5 bases of the junction left unmatched. In DNA form, the CDR3 reads TGTGCCACCGGGACTAGCGGGAGGGGGGGCACAGATACGCAGTATTTT. Encoded protein: CATGTSGRGGTDTQYF.

The rearrangement links TRBV15 to TRBJ2-1; 11 nucleotides agree with TRBD2. The CDR3 has 24 amino acids. Germline CDR1 LNHNV, CDR2 YYDKDF (reference sequence). After removal of 0 bases from V and 0 bases from J, the junction contained 22 bases not matched to a gene. The CDR3 nucleotides read TGTGCCACCAGCAGAGATCTAGAAATTAGCGGGAGGGCCGGGCCCAGAAGCTCCTACAATGAGCAGTTCTTC. Translation: CATSRDLEISGRAGPRSSYNEQFF.

The chain couples TRBV28 to TRBJ1-2; unclear D gene. There are 14 residues in the CDR3. Trimming took off 1 base at V and 4 bases at J, with 10 bases between the two ends. Germline values: CDR1 MDHEN, CDR2 SYDVKM. The CDR3 spells CASSLFSSSYGYTF. The CDR3 nucleotides are TGTGCCAGCAGTTTATTTAGCTCCTCCTATGGCTACACCTTC.

The genes are TRBV6-5 and TRBJ1-1; D possibly corresponds to TRBD1 (5 bases). There are 14 residues in the CDR3. V shed 5 bases and J shed 1 base, with 11 bases lying between them. Germline V gives CDR1 MNHEY, CDR2 SVGAGI. Here the CDR3 reads CASSRGTENTEAFF. In nucleotides, the CDR3 is TGTGCCAGCAGTCGCGGGACCGAGAACACTGAAGCTTTCTTT.

V gene TRBV27 combines with J gene TRBJ2-7; D remains ambiguous. The CDR3 contains 13 residues. Germline lookup yields CDR1 MNHEY and CDR2 SMNVEV (reference sequence). Trimming took 2 bases from V and 4 from J, leaving 9 bases between them. This CDR3 is CASSLAMRYEQYF. The DNA for the CDR3 is TGTGCCAGCAGTTTAGCTATGCGTTACGAGCAGTACTTC.

The chain joins TRBV7-9 to TRBJ1-5; possibly TRBD1 for D (5 bases). CDR3 length: 14 amino acids. The germline CDR1 and CDR2 sequences are SEHNR and FQNEAQ (reference sequence). V dropped 3 bases and J dropped 3 bases, with 9 bases sitting between them. The CDR3 coding sequence is TGTGCCAGCAGCTTGGGGGGTTTCAATCAGCCCCAGCATTTT. Residues: CASSLGGFNQPQHF. Together with reference TRBV7-9 and TRBJ1-5, the CDR3 gives the full variable domain: DTGVSQNPRHKITKRGQNVTFRCDPISEHNRLYWYRQTLGQGPEFLTYFQNEAQLEKSRLLSDRFSAERPKGSFSTLEIQRTEQGDSAMYLCASSLGGFNQPQHFGDGTRLSIL.